The source of this T cell receptor beta chain is a study of blood T cell repertoires in COVID-19. On the study more broadly: Samples taken during acute and convalescent COVID-19 were collected in the United States, Italy and Spain. T cells, B-cell-depleted T cells, or PBMCs provided the cDNA or gDNA that served as material.

Study processing details: Amplification of reference gene primers provided the estimated nucleated cell counts. Here immunoSEQ multiplex PCR was the method, and the copy in TCRdb shows in-frame clones only, minus some. The D gene and trimming were derived from the DNA, and the V and J assignments and clone size from that table. The sample yields 150,000 to 200,000 clones, roughly 87% seen once. V was clipped by 4 bases and J by 4 bases; unmatched bases: 8. This CDR3 spans 15 amino acids. CDR1 is MNHEY, CDR2 SVGEGT, per germline. The TCR originated in a man aged 18-30 years who had recovered from COVID-19. Sequenced material: peripheral blood. The chain links TRBV6-2 or TRBV6-3 to TRBJ1-2, with TRBD1 matching over 8 bases. The CDR3 spells CASSFQGARGYGYTF. CDR3 coding DNA: TGTGCCAGCAGTTTCCAGGGGGCGCGCGGCTATGGCTACACCTTC.